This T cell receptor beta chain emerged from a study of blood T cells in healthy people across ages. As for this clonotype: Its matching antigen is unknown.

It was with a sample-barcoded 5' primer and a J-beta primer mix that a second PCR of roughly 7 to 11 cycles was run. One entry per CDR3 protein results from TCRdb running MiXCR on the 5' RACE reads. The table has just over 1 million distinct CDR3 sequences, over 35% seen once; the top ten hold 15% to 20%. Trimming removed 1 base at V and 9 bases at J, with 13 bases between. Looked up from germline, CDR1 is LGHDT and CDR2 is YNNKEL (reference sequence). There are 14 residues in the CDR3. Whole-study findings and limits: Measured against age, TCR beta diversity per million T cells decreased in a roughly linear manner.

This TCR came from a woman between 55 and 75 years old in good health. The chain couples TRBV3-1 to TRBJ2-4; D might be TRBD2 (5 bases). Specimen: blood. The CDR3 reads CASSQASGGRIQYF. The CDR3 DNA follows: TGTGCCAGCAGCCAAGCTTCAGGCGGGCGCATTCAGTACTTC.